This passage covers 31 T cell receptor beta chains from one sample sequenced in a study of cytomegalovirus exposure and HLA in healthy donors. The PCR made use of 60 Vbeta and 13 Jbeta primers. The assay was immunoSEQ multiplex PCR, and TCRdb's table has in-frame clones only and misses some. The sample gives a few hundred thousand clones, 65% to 75% of which show up once; 1.8% is in the top ten. Sequencing input: PBMCs. These receptor sequences come from a woman in her twenties or thirties in good health and CMV-seronegative.

This clone has just one count. The rearrangement uses TRBV7-9 and TRBJ1-1; TRBD1 aligns across 7 bases. Germline V CDR1 and CDR2: SEHNR, FQNEAQ (reference sequence). Unmatched junction bases numbered 6, after V lost 6 bases and J lost 8 bases. This CDR3 is built from 12 residues. CDR3 in amino acids: CASSGTELEAFF. As DNA, the CDR3 is TGTGCCAGCAGTGGGACAGAGCTAGAAGCTTTCTTT.

V usage is TRBV9 and J usage is TRBJ2-5; 10 bases are shared with TRBD2. V gave up 4 bases and J gave up 5 bases; unmatched junction bases: 8. Germline loops: CDR1 SGDLS, CDR2 YYNGEE. The CDR3 has 15 residues. CDR3: CASSPRGSGGETQYF. CDR3 coding DNA: TGTGCCAGCAGCCCCCGGGGTAGCGGGGGGGAGACCCAGTACTTC.

This clone was recorded only once. V and J are TRBV5-5 and TRBJ2-7; a weak D match, TRBD2 (6 bases). In germline, CDR1 is SGHKS, CDR2 YYEKEE (reference sequence). Trimming took 3 bases from V and 6 from J, leaving 22 bases between them. The CDR3 consists of 16 residues. DNA for the CDR3: TGTGCCAGCAGCTGGGACTCTTCGGTCATAAGGGCCGAGCAGTACTTC. This sequence encodes CASSWDSSVIRAEQYF.

The chain joins TRBV9 to TRBJ2-5; D perhaps matches TRBD2 (7 bases). The CDR3 runs to 18 residues. The ends were cut back, 4 bases at V and 0 bases at J, with 22 bases in the middle. Germline V gene lookup returns CDR1 SGDLS and CDR2 YYNGEE. This chain's CDR3 is CASSPGVIGRGNQETQYF. CDR3 bases: TGTGCCAGCAGCCCAGGGGTAATTGGGCGGGGGAACCAAGAGACCCAGTACTTC.

This sequence joins TRBV7-8 and TRBJ2-3; 16 nucleotides match TRBD2. Germline V gene data show CDR1 as SGHVS and CDR2 as FQNEAQ. After removal of 2 bases from V and 4 bases from J, the junction contained 9 bases not matched to a gene. The CDR3 spans 19 residues. The CDR3 spells CASSLSSGLAGGPADTQYF. The CDR3 region has the DNA TGTGCCAGCAGCTTATCGTCGGGACTAGCGGGGGGGCCAGCAGATACGCAGTATTTT.

J is TRBJ2-1 and V is TRBV6-5; 8 bases match TRBD2. The CDR3 is made up of 15 amino acids. The V and J ends lost 10 bases and 2 bases, in that order; junction bases with no gene match: 10. The germline CDR1 and CDR2 sequences are MNHEY and SVGAGI. The CDR3 region is CATLPPGLAYNEQFF. In DNA form, the CDR3 reads TGTGCCACCTTACCACCGGGACTAGCCTACAATGAGCAGTTCTTC.

The chain carries TRBV7-9 and TRBJ2-2; D not resolved. Germline V gene lookup returns CDR1 SEHNR and CDR2 FQNEAQ (reference sequence). Trimming left V 4 bases short and J 0 bases short, with 15 bases between. The CDR3 has 17 amino acids. The CDR3 reads CASSSATRLSNTGELFF. The CDR3 coding sequence is TGTGCCAGCAGCTCGGCGACCCGACTTTCGAACACCGGGGAGCTGTTTTTT. Combining the CDR3 with reference TRBV7-9 and TRBJ2-2 gives the whole variable domain DTGVSQNPRHKITKRGQNVTFRCDPISEHNRLYWYRQTLGQGPEFLTYFQNEAQLEKSRLLSDRFSAERPKGSFSTLEIQRTEQGDSAMYLCASSSATRLSNTGELFFGEGSRLTVL.

The chain is built from TRBV9 and TRBJ2-1; possibly TRBD1 for D (6 bases). The CDR3 loop spans 14 amino acids. Trimming took off 4 bases at V and 0 bases at J, with 8 bases between the two ends. Germline V gene sequence: CDR1 SGDLS, CDR2 YYNGEE. The chain's CDR3 is CASSYRDSYNEQFF. For the CDR3, the DNA is TGTGCCAGCAGCTACAGGGACTCCTACAATGAGCAGTTCTTC.

This chain links TRBV5-6 with TRBJ2-1; TRBD2 is a possible D gene (6 bases). The CDR3 has 12 residues. The V end lost 4 bases, the J end lost 6 bases, and 8 bases lay between the germline ends. CDR1 and CDR2 from the germline V gene are SGHDT and YYEEEE. CDR3 region: CASSLGGNEQFF. CDR3 DNA sequence: TGTGCCAGCAGCCTCGGGGGCAATGAGCAGTTCTTC.

This clone was picked up one time. The chain uses TRBV7-8 and TRBJ2-1; 7 positions match TRBD2. Trimming at V came to 2 bases and at J to 3 bases, leaving 7 bases not matched to a gene. There are 16 residues in the CDR3. Per the germline V gene, CDR1 is SGHVS and CDR2 is FQNEAQ. The CDR3 DNA reads as TGTGCCAGCAGCTTAAGGGTAGCGGGCCTCTACAATGAGCAGTTCTTC. Its protein is CASSLRVAGLYNEQFF.

This chain connects TRBV27 to TRBJ2-2; D remains unclear. Germline V CDR1 and CDR2: MNHEY, SMNVEV (reference sequence). Trimming removed 3 bases from V and 6 bases from J, with 11 bases in between. The CDR3 has 14 residues. The CDR3 loop is CASSFSASAGELFF. In nucleotides, the CDR3 is TGTGCCAGCAGTTTTTCCGCAAGCGCCGGGGAGCTGTTTTTT.

The chain joins TRBV20-1 to TRBJ1-1; TRBD1 agrees at 9 bases. This CDR3 comprises 11 residues. V trimming: 5 bases; J trimming: 10 bases; junction bases outside the gene matches: 5. CDR1 and CDR2 (germline): DFQATT, SNEGSKA (reference sequence). The chain's CDR3 is CSARTGARAFF. The DNA of the CDR3 is TGCAGTGCTCGGACAGGGGCGAGAGCTTTCTTT.

The chain uses TRBV5-1 and TRBJ2-5; 7 nucleotides agree with TRBD2. The trim removed 5 bases at V and 2 bases at J, leaving 3 bases unmatched. The germline V gene encodes CDR1 SGHRS and CDR2 YFSETQ. The CDR3 length is 13 residues. CDR3 in amino acids: CASRLARQETQYF. The CDR3 DNA is TGCGCCAGCAGACTAGCGCGGCAAGAGACCCAGTACTTC.

The CDR3 DNA reads as TGTGCCAGCAGTCAACTCAATCAGCCCCAGCATTTT. Translated, it gives CASSQLNQPQHF. This sequence joins TRBV5-6 and TRBJ1-5; D unresolved. Germline assignment: CDR1 SGHDT and CDR2 YYEEEE. V was cut by 5 bases and J by 3 bases, with 6 bases left in between. The CDR3 has 12 residues.

The rearrangement joins TRBV7-9 to TRBJ2-1; 8 bases align to TRBD2. J was trimmed by 2 bases and V by 5 bases; bases with no gene match: 11. Germline values: CDR1 SEHNR, CDR2 FQNEAQ (reference sequence). This CDR3 is 17 amino acids long. CDR3 nucleotide sequence: TGTGCCAGCAGCGTCCGCAGTGTAGCGGGACCCTACAATGAGCAGTTCTTC. Translating gives CASSVRSVAGPYNEQFF.

V and J are TRBV30 and TRBJ1-6; D not resolved. Trimming cost V 2 bases and J 0 bases, with 17 bases left between them. In germline, CDR1 is GTSNPN, CDR2 SVGIG (reference sequence). The CDR3 covers 18 residues. The CDR3 sequence is CAWSTTGKGPSYNSPLHF. CDR3 coding DNA: TGTGCCTGGAGTACGACGGGGAAGGGCCCCTCCTATAATTCACCCCTCCACTTT. The whole variable domain, remainder taken from reference TRBV30 and TRBJ1-6, is SQTIHQWPATLVQPVGSPLSLECTVEGTSNPNLYWYRQAAGRGLQLLFYSVGIGQISSEVPQNLSASRPQDRQFILSSKKLLLSDSGFYLCAWSTTGKGPSYNSPLHFGNGTRLTVT.

The chain is built from TRBV5-4 and TRBJ2-3; TRBD2 matches 10 bases. V lost 0 bases and J lost 5; bases outside the gene matches: 9. The CDR3 is made up of 17 amino acids. Per the germline V gene, CDR1 is SGHNT and CDR2 is YYREEE (reference sequence). The DNA of the CDR3 is TGTGCCAGCAGCTTGGCCTGGCTAGCGGGAGTGGGAGATACGCAGTATTTT. It translates to CASSLAWLAGVGDTQYF.

This chain links TRBV7-6 with TRBJ2-5; D possibly corresponds to TRBD1 (6 bases). This CDR3 comprises 14 residues. Germline-derived CDR1 and CDR2 are SGHVS and FNYEAQ. V was shortened by 5 bases and J by 1 base, with 11 bases between the two germline ends. The CDR3 here is CASSLTGTQETQYF. DNA of the CDR3: TGTGCCAGCAGCCTAACAGGGACCCAAGAGACCCAGTACTTC.

The chain carries TRBV30 and TRBJ1-6; maybe TRBD1 (6 bases). Trimming took 3 bases from V and 5 from J, leaving 14 bases between them. This CDR3 spans 15 amino acids. Per germline, CDR1 GTSNPN and CDR2 SVGIG (reference sequence). The CDR3 nucleotides read TGTGCCTGGAGCCCGGGACACTCAAATAATTCACCCCTCCACTTT. As protein: CAWSPGHSNNSPLHF.

The CDR3 sequence is CATGGGAVGYTF. CDR3 sequence (DNA): TGTGCAACCGGAGGCGGCGCGGTTGGCTACACCTTC. The chain employs TRBV27 and TRBJ1-2; no definite D call. This CDR3 spans 12 amino acids. Germline values: CDR1 MNHEY, CDR2 SMNVEV (reference sequence).

This chain joins TRBV5-1 and TRBJ2-1, with 9 bases identical to TRBD1. Trimming cost V 2 bases and J 9 bases; bases outside gene matches: 12. CDR1 and CDR2 from the germline V gene are SGHRS and YFSETQ. This CDR3 region has 16 residues. The CDR3: CASSFVGQGSVGEQFF. CDR3 DNA: TGCGCCAGCAGCTTCGTTGGACAGGGGTCCGTAGGTGAGCAGTTCTTC. Filled out from reference TRBV5-1 and TRBJ2-1, the complete variable domain reads KAGVTQTPRYLIKTRGQQVTLSCSPISGHRSVSWYQQTPGQGLQFLFEYFSETQRNKGNFPGRFSGRQFSNSRSEMNVSTLELGDSALYLCASSFVGQGSVGEQFFGPGTRLTVL.

The chain couples TRBV5-1 to TRBJ2-5; TRBD1 aligns across 10 bases. J gave up 7 bases and V 4 bases, and 7 bases lay outside the gene matches. The length of the CDR3 is 14 residues. CDR1 and CDR2 from the germline V gene are SGHRS and YFSETQ. DNA for the CDR3: TGCGCCAGCAGCCCAAGACAGGGGGCGGCGACCCAGTACTTC. Translation: CASSPRQGAATQYF.

Turning to this clone: The junction and the germline gene differ at one end; a read error may be behind it. This sample also contains other DNA sequences that code for the same CDR3. V usage is TRBV30 and J usage is TRBJ1-1; no clear D. The CDR3 contains 15 residues. The germline V gene has CDR1 GTSNPN and CDR2 SVGIG (reference sequence). The DNA of the CDR3 is TGTGCATGGAGTCCTCGACGGGGATTCAACACTGAAGCTTTCTTT. Protein: CAWSPRRGFNTEAFF.

V is TRBV30 and J is TRBJ1-2; no definite D call. The germline V and J ends were trimmed by 1 base and 3 bases, with 9 bases remaining between them. The CDR3 covers 13 residues. CDR1 and CDR2 (germline): GTSNPN, SVGIG (reference sequence). The DNA for the CDR3 is TGTGCCTGGAGTGAGTCAGGATACTATGGCTACACCTTC. Translated: CAWSESGYYGYTF.

The CDR3 region has the DNA TGTGCCAGCAGCTTGTTCGGACAGGGAGAAGGTGAAGCTTTCTTT. It yields the protein CASSLFGQGEGEAFF. V gene TRBV5-8 combines with J gene TRBJ1-1; 8 bases line up with TRBD1. CDR1 and CDR2 from the germline V gene are SGHTS and YDEGEE. V lost 1 base, J lost 7 bases, and 9 bases stayed unmatched. There are 15 residues in the CDR3.

The chain joins TRBV2 to TRBJ2-5; 9 bases are a match to TRBD1. Unmatched junction bases numbered 3, after V lost 5 bases and J lost 5 bases. This CDR3 comprises 13 residues. The germline V gene has CDR1 SNHLY and CDR2 FYNNEI. The chain's CDR3 is CASSWDRDETQYF. The CDR3 DNA reads TGTGCCAGCAGTTGGGACAGGGATGAGACCCAGTACTTC.

This sequence joins TRBV9 and TRBJ1-2, with 9 bases lining up with TRBD1. J gave up 7 bases and V 0 bases, and 10 bases lay outside the gene matches. The CDR3 runs 16 residues. From germline, CDR1 is SGDLS and CDR2 YYNGEE. The DNA of the CDR3 is TGTGCCAGCAGCGTAGGGGAGGTGACAGGGGGGACTGGCTACACCTTC. As protein: CASSVGEVTGGTGYTF.

This clone was detected once. This chain joins TRBV15 and TRBJ1-5; 8 bases fit TRBD1. The germline V gene encodes CDR1 LNHNV and CDR2 YYDKDF (reference sequence). This CDR3 has 16 residues. V lost 1 base to trimming and J lost 3 bases; unmatched junction nucleotides: 5. This chain's CDR3 is CATSRAGQDLNQPQHF. The DNA for the CDR3 is TGTGCCACCAGCAGAGCGGGACAGGACCTCAATCAGCCCCAGCATTTT.

The rearrangement uses TRBV5-4 and TRBJ2-5; 13 bases align to TRBD2. Germline values: CDR1 SGHNT, CDR2 YYREEE (reference sequence). This CDR3 has 15 residues. The J segment lost 5 bases and the V segment lost 2 bases, leaving 3 bases of the junction unmatched. Here the CDR3 DNA reads TGTGCCAGCAGCTTAGGACTAGCGGGAGTTGAGACCCAGTACTTC. Its protein product is CASSLGLAGVETQYF.

The rearrangement uses TRBV4-1 and TRBJ2-7; 9 bases align to TRBD2. Unmatched junction bases numbered 15, after V lost 2 bases and J lost 4 bases. The CDR3 has 18 residues. Germline assignment: CDR1 MGHRA and CDR2 YSYEKL. CDR3 amino acids: CASSQISLGAGGKYEQYF. CDR3 in DNA: TGCGCCAGCAGCCAAATATCCCTCGGGGCGGGAGGGAAGTACGAGCAGTACTTC.

The CDR3 DNA sequence: TGTGCCAGCAGCTCTCCAGCGGGGGGGCGAGAGACCCAGTACTTC. This sequence encodes CASSSPAGGRETQYF. The chain carries TRBV11-2 and TRBJ2-5; 10 nucleotides match TRBD2. The germline V gene encodes CDR1 SGHAT and CDR2 FQNNGV. The J segment lost 4 bases and the V segment lost 4 bases, leaving 6 bases of the junction unmatched. This CDR3 is built from 15 residues.